This is a list of T cell receptor beta chains from one sample in a study of blood T cells in healthy people across ages. TCRdb reprocessed the 5' RACE reads with MiXCR, giving one entry per CDR3 protein. The table has around 1.5 million distinct CDR3 sequences, approximately 59% seen once. Sample: blood. Source of these receptors: a young man in good health. The CDR3 runs from the conserved cysteine through the conserved F or W. The D gene is left open where the match is weak. A clone size is listed for some rows: how often the clone was seen (once, few, many), or a class if it is expanded.

j_gene: TRBJ2-3; d_gene: NA; abundance: NA; v_gene: TRBV10-1; CDR3aa: CASSARGRSDTQYF; CDR3nt: TGCGCCAGCAGTGCACGGGGGCGTTCAGATACGCAGTATTTT
j_gene: TRBJ2-1; d_gene: NA; abundance: NA; v_gene: TRBV11-2; CDR3aa: CASSALKGRNEQFF; CDR3nt: TGTGCCAGCAGCGCCCTGAAGGGGCGTAATGAGCAGTTCTTC
j_gene: TRBJ2-1; d_gene: TRBD1; abundance: NA; v_gene: TRBV10-3; CDR3aa: CAISGGQGNEQFF; CDR3nt: TGTGCCATCAGTGGCGGACAGGGCAATGAGCAGTTCTTC
j_gene: TRBJ1-5; d_gene: TRBD1; abundance: NA; v_gene: TRBV29-1; CDR3aa: CSVVQGLNQPQHF; CDR3nt: TGCAGCGTTGTACAGGGGCTCAATCAGCCCCAGCATTTT
j_gene: TRBJ2-3; d_gene: NA; abundance: NA; v_gene: TRBV7-2; CDR3aa: CASSLGAVDTQYF; CDR3nt: TGTGCCAGCAGCTTGGGCGCCGTAGATACGCAGTATTTT
j_gene: TRBJ1-2; d_gene: NA; abundance: NA; v_gene: TRBV4-1; CDR3aa: CASSQDKGSGGYTF; CDR3nt: TGCGCCAGCAGCCAAGATAAGGGGTCGGGGGGCTACACCTTC
j_gene: TRBJ2-7; d_gene: NA; abundance: NA; v_gene: TRBV28; CDR3aa: CATKNYEQYF; CDR3nt: TGTGCCACAAAAAACTACGAGCAGTACTTC
j_gene: TRBJ1-4; d_gene: NA; abundance: NA; v_gene: TRBV27; CDR3aa: CASRSPTPGEKLFF; CDR3nt: TGTGCCAGCCGATCCCCGACACCCGGTGAAAAACTGTTTTTT
j_gene: TRBJ2-7; d_gene: TRBD2; abundance: NA; v_gene: TRBV2; CDR3aa: CAIRSGSHSHEQYF; CDR3nt: TGTGCCATCAGGAGCGGGAGTCATTCCCACGAGCAGTACTTC
j_gene: TRBJ2-1; d_gene: NA; abundance: NA; v_gene: TRBV10-1; CDR3aa: CASSWNDEQFF; CDR3nt: TGCGCCAGCAGTTGGAACGATGAGCAGTTCTTC
j_gene: TRBJ1-1; d_gene: TRBD1; abundance: once; v_gene: TRBV5-6; CDR3aa: CASSGDSRMTEAFF; CDR3nt: TGTGCCAGCAGCGGGGACAGCCGAATGACTGAAGCTTTCTTT
j_gene: TRBJ1-2; d_gene: NA; abundance: few; v_gene: TRBV6-6; CDR3aa: CASSYEPAKGGYTF; CDR3nt: TGTGCCAGCAGTTACGAACCGGCCAAGGGTGGCTACACCTTC
j_gene: TRBJ2-2; d_gene: NA; abundance: NA; v_gene: TRBV28; CDR3aa: CASRILDGTGELFF; CDR3nt: TGTGCCAGCAGAATCCTGGACGGCACCGGGGAGCTGTTTTTT
j_gene: TRBJ2-5; d_gene: TRBD2; abundance: NA; v_gene: TRBV7-2; CDR3aa: CASSLVGRLAGGTQETQYF; CDR3nt: TGTGCCAGCAGCTTAGTTGGGAGGCTAGCGGGGGGGACCCAAGAGACCCAATACTTC
j_gene: TRBJ2-1; d_gene: NA; abundance: many; v_gene: TRBV12-3/TRBV12-4; CDR3aa: CASSFDNEQFF; CDR3nt: TGTGCCAGCAGTTTTGACAATGAGCAGTTCTTC
j_gene: TRBJ2-7; d_gene: TRBD1; abundance: NA; v_gene: TRBV18; CDR3aa: CASSFSKYHPGTVLYEQYF; CDR3nt: TGTGCCAGCTCCTTTTCAAAATACCACCCCGGGACAGTACTCTACGAGCAGTACTTC
j_gene: TRBJ2-5; d_gene: NA; abundance: NA; v_gene: TRBV20-1; CDR3aa: CSASATYGETQYF; CDR3nt: TGCAGTGCTAGTGCCACGTACGGAGAGACCCAGTACTTC
j_gene: TRBJ2-1; d_gene: NA; abundance: NA; v_gene: TRBV12-3/TRBV12-4; CDR3aa: CASRLASPEEFF; CDR3nt: TGTGCCAGCAGATTAGCGTCCCCAGAGGAGTTCTTC
j_gene: TRBJ2-7; d_gene: NA; abundance: few; v_gene: TRBV4-3; CDR3aa: CASSQSAASSYEQYF; CDR3nt: TGCGCCAGCAGCCAGTCGGCCGCGAGTTCCTACGAGCAGTACTTC
j_gene: TRBJ2-3; d_gene: TRBD2; abundance: few; v_gene: TRBV11-2; CDR3aa: CASCGLAGDTQYF; CDR3nt: TGTGCCAGCTGTGGACTAGCGGGGGATACGCAGTATTTT
j_gene: TRBJ2-7; d_gene: TRBD1; abundance: NA; v_gene: TRBV27; CDR3aa: CASSLLSLLGQGAYNEQYF; CDR3nt: TGTGCCAGCAGTTTATTATCCCTATTGGGACAGGGGGCCTACAATGAGCAGTACTTC
j_gene: TRBJ2-7; d_gene: TRBD1; abundance: NA; v_gene: TRBV11-2; CDR3aa: CASSSTLQGATDEQYF; CDR3nt: TGTGCCAGCAGCTCCACATTGCAGGGGGCGACCGACGAGCAGTACTTC
j_gene: TRBJ2-2; d_gene: NA; abundance: NA; v_gene: TRBV4-3; CDR3aa: CASSQVFTAGELFF; CDR3nt: TGCGCCAGCAGCCAAGTTTTTACGGCCGGGGAGCTGTTTTTT
j_gene: TRBJ2-7; d_gene: TRBD1; abundance: NA; v_gene: TRBV27; CDR3aa: CASGRGTAYYEQYF; CDR3nt: TGTGCCAGCGGCAGAGGGACAGCCTATTACGAGCAGTACTTC
j_gene: TRBJ1-1; d_gene: NA; abundance: NA; v_gene: TRBV25-1; CDR3aa: CASSREQNTEAFF; CDR3nt: TGTGCCAGCAGCAGGGAACAAAACACTGAAGCTTTCTTT
j_gene: TRBJ1-1; d_gene: NA; abundance: few; v_gene: TRBV29-1; CDR3aa: CSVEEGRGQRNTEAFF; CDR3nt: TGCAGCGTTGAAGAAGGCCGCGGACAGCGCAACACTGAAGCTTTCTTT
j_gene: TRBJ2-4; d_gene: TRBD2; abundance: NA; v_gene: TRBV7-2; CDR3aa: CASSPISGSNGDIQYF; CDR3nt: TGTGCCAGCAGCCCCATAAGCGGGAGTAACGGAGACATTCAGTACTTC
j_gene: TRBJ2-7; d_gene: NA; abundance: NA; v_gene: TRBV20-1; CDR3aa: CSAIKPASYEQYF; CDR3nt: TGCAGTGCTATTAAACCGGCCTCCTACGAGCAGTACTTC
j_gene: TRBJ2-5; d_gene: NA; abundance: NA; v_gene: TRBV20-1; CDR3aa: CSAKVNTEWETQYF; CDR3nt: TGCAGTGCTAAGGTCAATACTGAGTGGGAGACCCAGTACTTC
j_gene: TRBJ2-1; d_gene: NA; abundance: NA; v_gene: TRBV2; CDR3aa: CASSAGPAGEQFF; CDR3nt: TGTGCCAGCAGTGCGGGACCCGCTGGTGAGCAGTTCTTC
j_gene: TRBJ1-1; d_gene: NA; abundance: NA; v_gene: TRBV6-2/TRBV6-3; CDR3aa: CASSSSAVNTEAFF; CDR3nt: TGTGCCAGCAGTTCATCAGCGGTGAACACTGAAGCTTTCTTT
j_gene: TRBJ2-3; d_gene: TRBD2; abundance: NA; v_gene: TRBV9; CDR3aa: CASSVEVLTSGTDTQYF; CDR3nt: TGTGCCAGCAGCGTAGAGGTTTTGACTAGCGGGACAGATACGCAGTATTTT
j_gene: TRBJ2-7; d_gene: TRBD2; abundance: NA; v_gene: TRBV6-6; CDR3aa: CASSGLAGNDEQYF; CDR3nt: TGTGCCAGCAGTGGACTAGCGGGGAACGACGAGCAGTACTTC
j_gene: TRBJ2-6; d_gene: NA; abundance: once; v_gene: TRBV11-2; CDR3aa: CASSLPDTSGANVLTF; CDR3nt: TGTGCCAGCAGCTTACCCGACACCTCTGGGGCCAACGTCCTGACTTTC
j_gene: TRBJ2-5; d_gene: TRBD2; abundance: NA; v_gene: TRBV6-1; CDR3aa: CASSDAPAGRERLETQYF; CDR3nt: TGTGCCAGCAGTGACGCCCCGGCGGGGCGGGAGAGACTAGAGACCCAGTACTTC
j_gene: TRBJ2-3; d_gene: TRBD2; abundance: NA; v_gene: TRBV20-1; CDR3aa: CSATSGGTDTQYF; CDR3nt: TGCAGTGCTACTAGCGGGGGCACAGATACGCAGTATTTT